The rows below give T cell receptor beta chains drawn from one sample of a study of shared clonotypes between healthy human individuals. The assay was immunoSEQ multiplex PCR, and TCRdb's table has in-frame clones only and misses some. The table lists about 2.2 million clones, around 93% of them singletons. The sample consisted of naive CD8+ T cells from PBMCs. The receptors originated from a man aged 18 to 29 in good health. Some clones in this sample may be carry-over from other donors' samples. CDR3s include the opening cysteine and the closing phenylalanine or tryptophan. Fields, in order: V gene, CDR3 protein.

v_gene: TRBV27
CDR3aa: CASSSRDRSHQPQHF

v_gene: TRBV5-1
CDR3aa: CASSLVIHGMNKETQYF

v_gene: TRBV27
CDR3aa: CASSLRASGGGYTF

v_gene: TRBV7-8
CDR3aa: CASSLVGRTLSYEQYF

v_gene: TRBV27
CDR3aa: CASSLLSGAYEQYF

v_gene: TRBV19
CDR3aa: CASSWLNQPQHF

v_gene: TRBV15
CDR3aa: CATSPGSYNEQFF

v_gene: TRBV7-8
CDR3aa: CASSLDSSGSFHEQYF

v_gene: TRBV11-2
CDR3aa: CASSSRGQGSSGANVLTF

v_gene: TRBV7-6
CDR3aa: CASSFLATSYNEQFF

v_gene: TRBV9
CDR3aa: CASSVGAGQNTEAFF

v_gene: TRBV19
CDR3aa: CASSIWREVRGNEKLFF

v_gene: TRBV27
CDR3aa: CASSLRGTTYEQYF

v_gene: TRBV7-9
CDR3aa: CASSTRQGSSYEQYF

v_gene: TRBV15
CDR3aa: CATSRTEDSNTEAFF

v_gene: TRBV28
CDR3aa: CASSLGRINEQFF

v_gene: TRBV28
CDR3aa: CASSFLREQWPYNEQFF

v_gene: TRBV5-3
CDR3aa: CARSHLPSQGNTIYF

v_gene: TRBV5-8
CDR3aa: CASSGLAGGKYF

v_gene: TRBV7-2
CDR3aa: CASSSGPSGGPEGTQYF

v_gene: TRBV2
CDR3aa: CASNRGRTYEQYF

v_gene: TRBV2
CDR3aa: CASSEARLYEQYF

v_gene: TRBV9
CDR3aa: CASSVGGANTDTQYF

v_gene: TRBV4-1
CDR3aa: CASSQSPLQGFGNEQFF

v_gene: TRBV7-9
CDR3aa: CASSSWAPSGIETQYF

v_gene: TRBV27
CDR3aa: CASSSPDGRNLNTEAFF

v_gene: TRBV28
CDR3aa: CASSFSGGVTDTQYF

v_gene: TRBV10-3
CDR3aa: CAISEPDRDKDTQYF

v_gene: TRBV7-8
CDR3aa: CASSLAWGSYNEQFF

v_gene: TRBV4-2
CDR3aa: CASSQDLPSEMDDTQYF

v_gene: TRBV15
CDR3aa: CATSSAFYNEKLFF

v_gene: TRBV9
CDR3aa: CASSPPAGGREYAFF

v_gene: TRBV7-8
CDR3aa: CASSLESWGRGRGGPYEQYF

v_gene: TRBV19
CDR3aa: CASILPGVTEAFF

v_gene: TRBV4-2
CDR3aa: CASRPGVAATYEQYF

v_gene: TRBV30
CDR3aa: CAWSTRDSYEQYF

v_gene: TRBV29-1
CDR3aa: CSVEPRTPHPSTDTQYF

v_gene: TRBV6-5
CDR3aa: CASSYGSGEAFF

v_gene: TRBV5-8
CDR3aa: CANSSGVYNEQFF

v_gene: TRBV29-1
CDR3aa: CSVIMPLTSGKYNEQFF

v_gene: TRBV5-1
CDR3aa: CASSFLPDSPGTEAFF

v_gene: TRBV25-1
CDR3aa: CASSYLSASWSNQPQHF

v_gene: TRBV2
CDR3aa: CASKVSVLREKLFF

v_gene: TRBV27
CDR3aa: CASSLRGTEAFF

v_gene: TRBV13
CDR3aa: CASSLGRDEQFF

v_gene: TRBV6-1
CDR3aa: CASLPGLLAAEQYF

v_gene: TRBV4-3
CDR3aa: CASSQDDIFDAGELFF

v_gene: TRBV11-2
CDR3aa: CASSLLRGMSYEQYF

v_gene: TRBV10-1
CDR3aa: CASFLDRSSTEAFF

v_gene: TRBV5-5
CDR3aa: CASSQGPGEYF

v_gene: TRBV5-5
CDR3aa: CASSLDSLSYEQYF

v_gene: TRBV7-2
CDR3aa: CASSLAMRQIQSYNEQFF

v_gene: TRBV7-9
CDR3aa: CASSLAPGGKRGYEQYF

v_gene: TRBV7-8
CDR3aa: CASPGPIITYEQYF

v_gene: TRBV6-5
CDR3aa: CASRGLAGVPHEQYF

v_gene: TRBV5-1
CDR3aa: CASTSTSQGGGDTQYF

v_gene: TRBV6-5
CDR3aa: CASSRLGEVGTEAFF

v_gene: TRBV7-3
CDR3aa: CASSLGAQTRTPNTGELFF

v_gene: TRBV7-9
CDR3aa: CASRTGTGTYEQYF

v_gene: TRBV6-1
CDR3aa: CASRAGTDTQYF